This TCR beta chain is from a study of blood T cell repertoires in COVID-19 (TCRdb year 2020). About the study as a whole: Samples from collaborators originated in the United States, Italy and Spain and spanned both the acute and convalescent phases of COVID-19. The prospective study material was composed of cDNA or gDNA derived from T cells, B-cell-depleted T cells, or PBMCs. The sample metadata nearly always contained a de-identified subject ID, COVID-19 status, age in years and sex. Deeply sampled blood TCRbeta repertoires from subjects exposed to, actively infected with, or recovered from COVID-19 were included in the dataset. The repertoires were made available in a free public database intended to serve as a resource for research on the immune response to SARS-CoV-2. Where HLA class I and class II types were available, the types were taken from metadata supplied by the sample provider, not from assay-based typing. Samples came from the ongoing ImmuneRACE study (first 160 participants) plus 1,254 subjects from 6 global collaborators. The study at large found these results: How much clinical and demographic metadata was included differed by source and by participant, and the metadata was provided uncurated.

The CDR3 runs 14 amino acids, cysteine and phenylalanine included. The CDR3 DNA has 42 bases and is translated from base 1. Relative to germline, V is missing 6 bases and J is missing 6 bases, with 10 bases of the junction outside any gene match. CDR1 and CDR2, per the germline V gene, are MRHNA and SNTAGT. Participants in the prospective study were aged roughly 18 to 100 years, lived in more than 20 United States geographic areas, and enrolled through a virtual design. To assign participants to cohorts, the prospective study relied on clinical history that participants themselves reported in a screening survey and a study questionnaire. For ImmuneRACE Cohort 3, a participant was defined as recovered based on two consecutive negative NP/OP PCR tests, clearance by a healthcare professional, or resolution of symptoms. In the prospective study, whole blood, serum and a nasopharyngeal or oropharyngeal swab were collected from each participant by mobile phlebotomists. Over a 2-month period, participants in the prospective study had the option of providing additional blood draws and questionnaires. Prospective study blood samples were shipped either frozen or at room temperature before DNA extraction.

Note on this clone: Its antigen is not yet known. No clone much larger than this one lies a single base away; base qualities are absent.

The immunoSEQ Assay, a bias-controlled multiplex PCR, was used to amplify TCRbeta CDR3 regions from genomic DNA. The original methods were these. Within the assay, amplification of reference gene primers was used to estimate how many nucleated cells each sample contained. To quantify the absolute abundance of each unique TCRbeta CDR3 rearrangement, sequence reads were collapsed and filtered. For each sample, productive Simpson clonality was calculated as the square root of Simpson's diversity index over productive rearrangements. What TCRdb holds here is the immuneACCESS table cut down to in-frame rearrangements. Part of the clones is not present; checked against another copy, under half of the missing clones reflect an unresolved V gene, and the others are unexplained. V and J calls and clone size come straight from that table; D and trimming were deduced from the DNA. Counted in this sample were roughly 200,000 clones; around 86% of them appeared once. The ten largest account for 8% to 10% of the sample.

Sequenced material: PBMCs or T cells enriched from blood (not recorded which). This clonotype was obtained from a woman in her twenties or thirties who had recovered from COVID-19. Rearrangement joined TRBV6-4 to TRBJ2-5, and 7 junction bases match TRBD2. The nucleotide sequence is given as TGTGCCAGCAGGTCGATGTGGGGAGGGAAGACCCAGTACTTC. This gives the protein CASRSMWGGKTQYF.